These T cell receptor beta chains were read from a single sample in a study of regulatory T cells in long-lasting Graves disease. TCRdb processed the multiplex PCR reads anew with MiXCR; each CDR3 protein has one entry. Here the sample spans around 510,000 distinct CDR3 sequences, roughly 20% being singletons. The input for sequencing was peripheral blood mononuclear cells (PBMCs), taken when the disease was refractory, from a patient treated with antithyroid drugs. These receptors all stem from a female donor with Graves disease. Each CDR3 is given with its conserved first and last residue.

v_gene: TRBV12-3/TRBV12-4
CDR3aa: CASSFGTGDPRAQHF

v_gene: TRBV6-1
CDR3aa: CASGTGGFEQYF

v_gene: TRBV9
CDR3aa: CASSEKTGSEQYF

v_gene: TRBV27
CDR3aa: CASSLWGADSPLHF

v_gene: TRBV12-3/TRBV12-4
CDR3aa: CASSSSLRRGDEQYF

v_gene: TRBV28
CDR3aa: CASWTGMGETQYF

v_gene: TRBV15
CDR3aa: CATSRIGTNEKLFF

v_gene: TRBV7-2
CDR3aa: CAIVAGVSTDTQYF

v_gene: TRBV29-1
CDR3aa: CSVSIRSAYGYTF

v_gene: TRBV11-2
CDR3aa: CASSLLTFSSGGQKETQYF

v_gene: TRBV24-1
CDR3aa: CATRGEGAQETQYF

v_gene: TRBV11-2
CDR3aa: CASSASQYNEQFF

v_gene: TRBV3-1
CDR3aa: CASSQDSGFSYEQYF

v_gene: TRBV29-1
CDR3aa: CSVDTNRVGGSNQPQHF

v_gene: TRBV28
CDR3aa: CATQERTNYGYTF

v_gene: TRBV29-1
CDR3aa: CSVWGQGAGYTF

v_gene: TRBV11-2
CDR3aa: CASSPQFVAFF

v_gene: TRBV6-2/TRBV6-3
CDR3aa: CASSWSGRNTGELFF

v_gene: TRBV6-2/TRBV6-3
CDR3aa: CASTWRTSGSYEQYF

v_gene: TRBV27
CDR3aa: CASSFRTSYEQYF

v_gene: TRBV19
CDR3aa: CASRKGRGELNQPQHF

v_gene: TRBV12-3/TRBV12-4
CDR3aa: CASRLRGQKETQYF

v_gene: TRBV29-1
CDR3aa: CSVPPPEGTYNEQFF

v_gene: TRBV20-1
CDR3aa: CSARRGEQYF

v_gene: TRBV13
CDR3aa: CASSVRGAYNSPLHF

v_gene: TRBV5-1
CDR3aa: CASSLAGQVYEQYF

v_gene: TRBV7-9
CDR3aa: CASSLHSPETQYF

v_gene: TRBV6-1
CDR3aa: CAGGQSGQLREQYF

v_gene: TRBV19
CDR3aa: CASTDPRRTGGEKLFF

v_gene: TRBV20-1
CDR3aa: CSARGDRDTEAFF

v_gene: TRBV28
CDR3aa: CASSKGSGSYNEQFF

v_gene: TRBV6-1
CDR3aa: CASSGTLGGSGSPYEQYF

v_gene: TRBV28
CDR3aa: CASRGKASNQPQHF

v_gene: TRBV20-1
CDR3aa: CSVEGRTGTDTQYF

v_gene: TRBV11-2
CDR3aa: CASSLGRAPDWFLTTIYF

v_gene: TRBV28
CDR3aa: CASSLLVMGDGYTF

v_gene: TRBV12-3/TRBV12-4
CDR3aa: CASSPGTGGSQETQYF

v_gene: TRBV7-3
CDR3aa: CASSLGEWGTEAFF

v_gene: TRBV5-6
CDR3aa: CASSLWDSVGTQYF

v_gene: TRBV12-3/TRBV12-4
CDR3aa: CASTNDPYNEQFF

v_gene: TRBV28
CDR3aa: CASSLVVGNSGANVLTF

v_gene: TRBV27
CDR3aa: CASSFSGYTEAFF

v_gene: TRBV5-6
CDR3aa: CASSLRTGLTGELFF

v_gene: TRBV7-2
CDR3aa: CASSSPGPRAYEQYF

v_gene: TRBV27
CDR3aa: CASSTGFNNSPLHF

v_gene: TRBV28
CDR3aa: CASSLELNSGANVLTF

v_gene: TRBV12-3/TRBV12-4
CDR3aa: CASSLGGVQETQYF

v_gene: TRBV14
CDR3aa: CASSHPAAAFF

v_gene: TRBV20-1
CDR3aa: CSAVSTTSGRAYNEQFF

v_gene: TRBV28
CDR3aa: CASSDTVNTEAFF

v_gene: TRBV6-2/TRBV6-3
CDR3aa: CASSYSSLAGGLAGELFF

v_gene: TRBV24-1
CDR3aa: CATRAGGDTEAFF